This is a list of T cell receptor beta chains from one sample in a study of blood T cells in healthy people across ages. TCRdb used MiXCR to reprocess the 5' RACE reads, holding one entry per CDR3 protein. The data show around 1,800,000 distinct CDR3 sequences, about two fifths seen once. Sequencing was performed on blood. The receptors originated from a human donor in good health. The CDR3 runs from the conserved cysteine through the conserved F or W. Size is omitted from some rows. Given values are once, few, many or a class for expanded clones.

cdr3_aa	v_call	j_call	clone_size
CASSEVGRSGGYTF	TRBV2	TRBJ1-2	-
CSARALGHQETQYF	TRBV20-1	TRBJ2-5	-
CSVERTANTEAFF	TRBV29-1	TRBJ1-1	-
CAWSTSREQYF	TRBV30	TRBJ2-7	-
CASSPGGVGSNNEQFF	TRBV19	TRBJ2-1	-
CASTRMGGAPTYEQYF	TRBV12-3/TRBV12-4	TRBJ2-7	-
CASSQVLGVNTEAFF	TRBV4-1	TRBJ1-1	-
CASRIGTDRYEQYF	TRBV5-1	-	-
CASSQVSAGAGNEQFF	TRBV4-2	TRBJ2-1	-
CASSALDRNNSPLHF	TRBV5-1	TRBJ1-6	few
CASSLDPQGRGYTF	TRBV5-1	TRBJ1-2	few
CASSSLAGGTSSYNEQFF	TRBV5-5	TRBJ2-1	-
CASSLYAREQYF	TRBV28	TRBJ2-7	few
CSARMSTGEQFF	TRBV20-1	TRBJ2-1	-
CASSHNLGVAGANVLTF	TRBV6-2/TRBV6-3	TRBJ2-6	once
CASSSAGGNPYEQYF	TRBV7-9	TRBJ2-7	-
CSADQDRVGQYF	TRBV20-1	TRBJ2-5	-
CASSLEGQFYNEQFF	TRBV11-3	TRBJ2-1	once
CASSPSPRTGEYF	TRBV18	TRBJ2-5	-
CSAYREVAKNIQYF	TRBV20-1	TRBJ2-4	few
CSVEAPGKDTQYF	TRBV29-1	TRBJ2-3	few
CASSLYPRDSNQPQHF	TRBV7-6	TRBJ1-5	-
CSVETAGTDTQYF	TRBV29-1	TRBJ2-3	many
CASSADGQVYGYTF	TRBV28	TRBJ1-2	once
CASSSETGSYEQYF	TRBV7-2	TRBJ2-3	few
CASSLSLRNGQGDEQYF	TRBV4-3	-	-
CASSQLAGEDGETQYF	TRBV4-2	-	-
CASSPPGEPRGNQPQHF	TRBV18	TRBJ1-5	-
CASSALAGYGDTQYF	TRBV7-2	TRBJ2-3	many
CASSRNPQGYQETQYF	TRBV12-3/TRBV12-4	TRBJ2-5	few
CSVGEGNNEQFF	TRBV29-1	TRBJ2-1	few
CASSLEGQGGREQYF	TRBV7-2	TRBJ2-7	once
CASSVEQGLGTEAFF	TRBV6-1	TRBJ1-1	-
CASSLEVFTGGQETQYF	TRBV7-6	TRBJ2-5	few
CSAKSRWVYEQYF	TRBV20-1	TRBJ2-7	-
CASRQINYGYTF	TRBV7-8	TRBJ1-2	-
CSARASGAQYF	TRBV20-1	TRBJ2-5	-
CASSHLGLAGGDEQFF	TRBV4-2	TRBJ2-1	-
CASRSTSGQGVSYEQYF	TRBV25-1	TRBJ2-7	-
CASSPPGRAEAFF	TRBV28	TRBJ1-1	few
CAISLPGETQYF	TRBV10-3	TRBJ2-5	-
CASSSGMNQPQHF	TRBV6-5	TRBJ1-5	-
CASRKQGFYGYTF	TRBV2	TRBJ1-2	-
CSAPGEGGTTEAFF	TRBV20-1	TRBJ1-1	-
CASSLAETGELFF	TRBV5-1	TRBJ2-2	few
CASTPVGLRNTGELFF	TRBV6-2/TRBV6-3	TRBJ2-2	-
CASSQLPPGTEAFF	TRBV4-3	TRBJ1-1	few
CSSRTYLTPTDTQYF	TRBV29-1	TRBJ2-3	few
CASSRRPNTEAFF	TRBV2	TRBJ1-1	few
CASSMAELEPQHF	TRBV7-2	TRBJ1-5	-
CAISDPLAGREAFF	TRBV10-3	TRBJ1-1	-
CASSPGTIGNTEAFF	TRBV7-3	TRBJ1-1	once
CASSPQGRSYEQYF	TRBV6-1	-	-
CASSLGARALNTEAFF	TRBV7-6	TRBJ1-1	few
CASSQVQRNLPLHF	TRBV4-3	TRBJ1-6	few